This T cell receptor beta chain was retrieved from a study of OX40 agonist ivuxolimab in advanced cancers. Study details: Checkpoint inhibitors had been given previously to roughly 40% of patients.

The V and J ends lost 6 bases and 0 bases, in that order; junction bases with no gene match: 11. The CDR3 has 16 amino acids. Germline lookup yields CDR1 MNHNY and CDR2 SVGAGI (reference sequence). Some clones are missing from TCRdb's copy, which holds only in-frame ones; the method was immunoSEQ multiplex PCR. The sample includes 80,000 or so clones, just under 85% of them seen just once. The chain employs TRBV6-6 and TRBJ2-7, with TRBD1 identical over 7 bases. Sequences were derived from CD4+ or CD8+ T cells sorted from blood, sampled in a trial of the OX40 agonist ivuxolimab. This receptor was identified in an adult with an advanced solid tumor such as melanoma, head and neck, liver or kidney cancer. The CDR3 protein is CASRDSGQLSSYEQYF. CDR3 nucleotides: TGTGCCAGCAGGGACTCGGGACAGCTGAGCTCCTACGAGCAGTACTTC.